This T cell receptor (beta chain) was captured by sequencing in a study of blood T cell repertoires in COVID-19. The junction had 11 bases not matched to a gene; V was cut back by 6 bases and J by 5 bases. The CDR3 is 15 amino acids. CDR1 and CDR2 from the germline V gene are MNHEY and SVGAGI. TCRdb's copy holds only in-frame clones and misses some; the assay was immunoSEQ multiplex PCR. The table includes a few hundred thousand clones, roughly nine tenths detected once. This clone has more than one count but fewer than ten. The receptor's source is a man aged 30-40 years who had recovered from COVID-19. This chain links TRBV6-5 with TRBJ2-5; TRBD2 aligns across 8 bases. Source material: PBMCs or T cells enriched from blood (not recorded which). CDR3 amino acids: CASRNLGLAGETQYF. The CDR3 nucleotides read TGTGCCAGCAGAAACCTAGGACTAGCTGGGGAGACCCAGTACTTC.